The T cell receptor beta chain described here comes from a study of T cell clones after liver transplantation. Profiled with immunoSEQ multiplex PCR; TCRdb holds only in-frame clones, not every one. The sample holds about 7,900 clones, over 70% seen once. V lost 7 bases to trimming and J lost 7 bases; unmatched junction nucleotides: 15. The CDR3 contains 16 residues. Per the germline V gene, CDR1 is MNHEY and CDR2 is SMNVEV (reference sequence). The material was CD8+ T cells from blood, obtained before liver transplant. This chain uses TRBV27 with TRBJ2-4; 8 nucleotides match TRBD2. This receptor was identified in a human donor who received a liver transplant. The CDR3 DNA reads TGTGCCAGCACTCCCGGGAAGGGTCCGGGAGGGAACATTCAGTACTTC. Protein product: CASTPGKGPGGNIQYF.